These T cell receptor beta chains were read from a single sample in a study of blood T cell repertoires in COVID-19. TCRdb keeps only in-frame clones here, not all; method: immunoSEQ multiplex PCR. The table records about 43,000 clones, 75% to 90% of them present only once. Sequenced input: peripheral blood. The receptors were sampled from a human donor in a cohort sampled during active COVID-19. Each CDR3 is given with its conserved first and last residue. The D gene is left open where the match is weak. Only some rows state a clone size, as once, few, many or a class for expanded clones.

D gene,J gene,clone size,V gene,CDR3 DNA,CDR3 protein
TRBD2,TRBJ2-1,-,TRBV19,TGTGCCAGTAACCGGTTAGCGGGATTTCCCTACAATGAGCAGTTCTTC,CASNRLAGFPYNEQFF
TRBD1,TRBJ1-1,-,TRBV2,TGTGCCAGCAAAATATTCAGGGGGCTGGACCTCGCTGAAGCTTTCTTT,CASKIFRGLDLAEAFF
TRBD2,TRBJ2-3,-,TRBV5-4,TGTGCCAGCAGCTTGGCGGGACTAGCAGACACAGATACGCAGTATTTT,CASSLAGLADTDTQYF
-,TRBJ1-4,-,TRBV5-8,TGTGCCAGCCTCCGTGGGGCAGAAAAACTGTTTTTT,CASLRGAEKLFF
-,TRBJ2-5,-,TRBV14,TGTGCCAGCGGGTCTGGAAGGGAGTGGGAGACCCAGTACTTC,CASGSGREWETQYF
-,TRBJ1-1,-,TRBV5-1,TGCGCCAGCAGCGTTACAGGGCCGGAAACTGAAGCTTTCTTT,CASSVTGPETEAFF
-,TRBJ1-2,-,TRBV9,TGTGCCAGCAGCGGATTAGGGGATGGCTACACCTTC,CASSGLGDGYTF
-,TRBJ2-2,-,TRBV6-5,TGTGCCAGCAGCGACTTAATAGGACTCTCCGGGGAGCTGTTTTTT,CASSDLIGLSGELFF
-,TRBJ2-2,few,TRBV14,TGTGCCAGCAGCCAACAGGGTGCCGGGGAGCTGTTTTTT,CASSQQGAGELFF
TRBD2,TRBJ2-7,-,TRBV2,TGTGCCAGCAGTGACGGCGGGAGAACCCACGAGCAGTACTTC,CASSDGGRTHEQYF
TRBD2,TRBJ2-5,-,TRBV7-2,TGTGCCAGCAGCTTAGGGCTAGCGGGAGGAGAGACCCAGTACTTC,CASSLGLAGGETQYF
-,TRBJ2-7,-,TRBV18,TGTGCCAGCTCACCCCCGAACACAAACGAGCAGTACTTC,CASSPPNTNEQYF
-,TRBJ1-5,-,TRBV30,TGTGCCTGGAGTACCAGGGACAATCAGCCCCAGCATTTT,CAWSTRDNQPQHF
-,TRBJ1-4,-,TRBV14,TGTGCCAGCAGCCAAGATTTCGAGGGAGGCAAACTGTTTTTT,CASSQDFEGGKLFF
-,TRBJ2-6,-,TRBV28,TGTGCCAGCAGTTTATCGGGGGCTGGGGCCAACGTCCTGACTTTC,CASSLSGAGANVLTF
-,TRBJ2-3,once,TRBV19,TGTGCCAGTAGTATACGGTCGGGACTTCGCACAGATACGCAGTATTTT,CASSIRSGLRTDTQYF
-,TRBJ2-3,-,TRBV7-9,TGTGCCAGCAGCTTAGGCGGAGAAGGTGGCACAGATACGCAGTATTTT,CASSLGGEGGTDTQYF
-,TRBJ2-7,-,TRBV6-5,TGTGCCAGCAGTTACTCTCGGCAGGTCTACGAGCAGTACTTC,CASSYSRQVYEQYF
-,TRBJ2-7,-,TRBV10-3,TGTGCCACCCTAGGCGGGATCTTTTACGAGCAGTACTTC,CATLGGIFYEQYF
TRBD1,TRBJ1-5,-,TRBV3-1/TRBV3-2,TGTGCCAGCAGCCAAGGGGACAGGGAACTGTCCGCCCAGCATTTT,CASSQGDRELSAQHF
-,TRBJ2-7,-,TRBV18,TGTGCCAGCCAGGGATCATCCTACGAGCAGTACTTC,CASQGSSYEQYF
TRBD1,TRBJ2-1,-,TRBV7-2,TGTGCCAGCAGCTTTTGGACAGGGTTATACAATGAGCAGTTCTTC,CASSFWTGLYNEQFF
TRBD1,TRBJ2-7,-,TRBV5-8,TGTGCCAGCAGCTTGGGATTGGACAGGCCCTACGAGCAGTACTTC,CASSLGLDRPYEQYF
TRBD1,TRBJ2-7,-,TRBV28,TGTGCCAGCAGTCTCACCGGACAGGGGCGGTACGAGCAGTACTTC,CASSLTGQGRYEQYF
TRBD1,TRBJ1-5,-,TRBV29-1,TGCAGCGTCGCCACCGGGACAGGGGGCCAGCCCCAGCATTTT,CSVATGTGGQPQHF
TRBD2,TRBJ2-5,-,TRBV5-1,TGCGCCAGCAGCTGGGGGACTAGCGGGCCGGAGACCCAGTACTTC,CASSWGTSGPETQYF
-,TRBJ2-7,-,TRBV10-1,TGCGCCAGCAGCCATGGGACACCCTACGACGAGCAGTACTTC,CASSHGTPYDEQYF
TRBD1,TRBJ1-1,-,TRBV12-5,TGTGCTAGTGGGCGGGCGGTCGGGACAGGGGAAAACACTGAAGCTTTCTTT,CASGRAVGTGENTEAFF
-,TRBJ2-3,-,TRBV9,TGTGCCAGCAGCCTAGACGGGGATAGCACAGATACGCAGTATTTT,CASSLDGDSTDTQYF